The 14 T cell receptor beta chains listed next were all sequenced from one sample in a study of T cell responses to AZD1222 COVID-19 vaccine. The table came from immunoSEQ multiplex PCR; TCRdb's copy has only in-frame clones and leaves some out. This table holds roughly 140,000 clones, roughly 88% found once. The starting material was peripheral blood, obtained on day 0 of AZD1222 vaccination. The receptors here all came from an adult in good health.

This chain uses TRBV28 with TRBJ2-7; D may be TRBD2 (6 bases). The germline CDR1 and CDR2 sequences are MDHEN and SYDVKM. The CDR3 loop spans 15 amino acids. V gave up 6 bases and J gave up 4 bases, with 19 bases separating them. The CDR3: CASSTGVPLNYEQYF. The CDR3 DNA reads TGTGCCAGCAGCACGGGAGTCCCGCTCAATTACGAGCAGTACTTC.

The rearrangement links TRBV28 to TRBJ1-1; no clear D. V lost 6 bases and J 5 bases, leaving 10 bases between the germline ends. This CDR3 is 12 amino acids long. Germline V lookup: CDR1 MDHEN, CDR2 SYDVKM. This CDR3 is CASSSFGTEAFF. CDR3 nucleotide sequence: TGTGCCAGCAGCTCTTTTGGGACTGAAGCTTTCTTT.

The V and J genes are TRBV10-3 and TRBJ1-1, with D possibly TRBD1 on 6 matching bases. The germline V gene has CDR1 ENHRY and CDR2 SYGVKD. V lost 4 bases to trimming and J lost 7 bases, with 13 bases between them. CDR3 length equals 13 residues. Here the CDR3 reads CAISAGAGVEAFF. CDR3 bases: TGTGCCATCAGTGCCGGGGCAGGGGTTGAAGCTTTCTTT.

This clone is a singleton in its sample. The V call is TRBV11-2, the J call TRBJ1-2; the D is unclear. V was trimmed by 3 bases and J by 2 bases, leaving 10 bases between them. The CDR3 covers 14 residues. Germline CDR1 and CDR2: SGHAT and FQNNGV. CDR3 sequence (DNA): TGTGCCAGCAGCTTGCTTGGGAAGAACTATGGCTACACCTTC. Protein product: CASSLLGKNYGYTF.

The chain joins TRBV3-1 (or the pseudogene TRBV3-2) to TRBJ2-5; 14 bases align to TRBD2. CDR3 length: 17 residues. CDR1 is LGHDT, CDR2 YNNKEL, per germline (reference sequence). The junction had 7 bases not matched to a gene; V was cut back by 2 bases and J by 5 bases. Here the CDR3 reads CASSQSSGLAGGETQYF. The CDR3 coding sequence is TGTGCCAGCAGCCAATCAAGCGGACTAGCGGGAGGCGAGACCCAGTACTTC.

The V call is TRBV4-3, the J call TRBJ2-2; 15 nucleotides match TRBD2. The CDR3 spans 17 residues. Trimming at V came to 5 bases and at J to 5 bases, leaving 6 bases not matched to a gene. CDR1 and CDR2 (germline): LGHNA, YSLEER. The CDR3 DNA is TGCGCCAGCAGCTCCGGGACTAGCGGGAGGAGGACCGGGGAGCTGTTTTTT. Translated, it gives CASSSGTSGRRTGELFF.

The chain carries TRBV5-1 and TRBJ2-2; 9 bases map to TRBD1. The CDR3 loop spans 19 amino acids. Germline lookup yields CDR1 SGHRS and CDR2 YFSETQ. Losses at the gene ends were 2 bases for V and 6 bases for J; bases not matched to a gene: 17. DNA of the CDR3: TGCGCCAGCAGCTTTGGGACAGGGTTTTCGCTATCGAGGGCCGGGGAGCTGTTTTTT. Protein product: CASSFGTGFSLSRAGELFF.

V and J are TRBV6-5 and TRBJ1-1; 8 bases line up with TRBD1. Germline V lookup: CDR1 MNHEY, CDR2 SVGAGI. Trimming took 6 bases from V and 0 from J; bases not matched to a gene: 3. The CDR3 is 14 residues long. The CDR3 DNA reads TGTGCCAGCAGATTGGACAGGGTGAACACTGAAGCTTTCTTT. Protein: CASRLDRVNTEAFF.

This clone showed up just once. The CDR3 DNA is TGTGCCAGCAGCCCATTCCCGACAGGGAAGGATGAGCAGTTCTTC. Amino acid sequence: CASSPFPTGKDEQFF. This chain uses TRBV5-4 with TRBJ2-1, with TRBD1 identical over 7 bases. V gave up 4 bases and J gave up 8 bases; unmatched junction bases: 12. The CDR3 has 15 amino acids. Germline loops: CDR1 SGHNT, CDR2 YYREEE (reference sequence).

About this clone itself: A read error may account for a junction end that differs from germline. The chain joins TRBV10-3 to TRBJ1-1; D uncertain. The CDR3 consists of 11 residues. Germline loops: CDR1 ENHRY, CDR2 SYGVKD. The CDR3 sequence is CAIRQNAEAFF. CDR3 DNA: TGTGCCATCAGACAGAACGCTGAAGCTTTCTTT.

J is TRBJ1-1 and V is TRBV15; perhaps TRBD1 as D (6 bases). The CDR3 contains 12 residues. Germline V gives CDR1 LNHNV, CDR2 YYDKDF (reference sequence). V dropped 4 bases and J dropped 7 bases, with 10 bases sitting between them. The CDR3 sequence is CATSTQGNEAFF. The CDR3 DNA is TGTGCCACCAGCACTCAGGGGAATGAAGCTTTCTTT.

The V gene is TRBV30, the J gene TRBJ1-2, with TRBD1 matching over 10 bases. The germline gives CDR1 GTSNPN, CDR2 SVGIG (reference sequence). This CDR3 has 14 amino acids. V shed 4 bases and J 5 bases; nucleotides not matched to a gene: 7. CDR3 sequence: CAWNPDRGRYGYTF. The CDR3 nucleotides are TGTGCCTGGAACCCGGACAGGGGGAGATATGGCTACACCTTC. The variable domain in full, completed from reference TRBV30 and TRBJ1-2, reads SQTIHQWPATLVQPVGSPLSLECTVEGTSNPNLYWYRQAAGRGLQLLFYSVGIGQISSEVPQNLSASRPQDRQFILSSKKLLLSDSGFYLCAWNPDRGRYGYTFGSGTRLTVV.

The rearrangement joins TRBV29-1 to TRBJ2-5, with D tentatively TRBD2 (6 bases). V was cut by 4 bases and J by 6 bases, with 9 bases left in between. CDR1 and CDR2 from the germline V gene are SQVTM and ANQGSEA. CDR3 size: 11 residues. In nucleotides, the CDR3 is TGCAGCGTTGTGGAGGGAAAGACCCAGTACTTC. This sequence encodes CSVVEGKTQYF.

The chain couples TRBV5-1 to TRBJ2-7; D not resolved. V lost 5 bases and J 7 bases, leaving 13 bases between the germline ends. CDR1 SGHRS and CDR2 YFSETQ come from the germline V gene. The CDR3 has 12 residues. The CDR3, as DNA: TGCGCCAGCAGGGACGGACCCCTAGAGCAGTACTTC. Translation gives CASRDGPLEQYF.